This entry describes one T cell receptor beta chain. This sample is drawn from a study of T cell changes during pregnancy in multiple sclerosis. Some clones are missing from TCRdb's copy, which holds only in-frame ones; the method was immunoSEQ multiplex PCR. This table has around 33,000 clones, around 90% appearing once. Looked up from germline, CDR1 is SGHRS and CDR2 is YFSETQ. Trimming took 4 bases from V and 2 from J, leaving 9 bases between them. CDR3 size: 13 residues. The chain employs TRBV5-1 and TRBJ1-2, with D possibly being TRBD1 (5 bases). The source of this sequence is a female donor with multiple sclerosis, enrolled in a pregnancy study. Sample: CD8+ T cells from peripheral blood mononuclear cells, taken before pregnancy. CDR3 amino acids: CASSDDSNYGYTF. As DNA, the CDR3 is TGCGCCAGCAGCGACGACAGCAACTATGGCTACACCTTC.